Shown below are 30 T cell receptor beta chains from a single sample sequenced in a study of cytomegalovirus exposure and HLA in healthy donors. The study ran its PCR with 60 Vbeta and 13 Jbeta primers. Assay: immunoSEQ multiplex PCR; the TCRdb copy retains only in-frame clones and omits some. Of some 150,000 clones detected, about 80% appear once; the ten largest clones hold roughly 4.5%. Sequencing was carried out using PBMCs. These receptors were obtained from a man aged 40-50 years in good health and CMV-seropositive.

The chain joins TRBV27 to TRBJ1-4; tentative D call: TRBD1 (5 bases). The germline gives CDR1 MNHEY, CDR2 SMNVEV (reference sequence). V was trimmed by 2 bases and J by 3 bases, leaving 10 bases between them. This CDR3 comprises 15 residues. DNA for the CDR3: TGTGCCAGCAGTTTACAGGGTCCCGCTAATGAAAAACTGTTTTTT. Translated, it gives CASSLQGPANEKLFF. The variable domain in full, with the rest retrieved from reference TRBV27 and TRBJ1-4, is EAQVTQNPRYLITVTGKKLTVTCSQNMNHEYMSWYRQDPGLGLRQIYYSMNVEVTDKGDVPEGYKVSRKEKRNFPLILESPSPNQTSLYFCASSLQGPANEKLFFGSGTQLSVL.

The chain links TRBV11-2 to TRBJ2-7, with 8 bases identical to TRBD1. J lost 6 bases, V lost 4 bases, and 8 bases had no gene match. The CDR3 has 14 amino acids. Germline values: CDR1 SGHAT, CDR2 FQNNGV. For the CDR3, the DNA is TGTGCCAGCAGCTGGGTCCAGGGGGCGGTCGAGCAGTACTTC. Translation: CASSWVQGAVEQYF.

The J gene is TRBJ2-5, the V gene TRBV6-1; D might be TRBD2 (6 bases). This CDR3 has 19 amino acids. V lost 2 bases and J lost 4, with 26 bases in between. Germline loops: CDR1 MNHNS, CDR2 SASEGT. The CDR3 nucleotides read TGTGCCAGCAGTGAAAACGGGAGACTTAGGATGGGGGTGGCAGAGACCCAGTACTTC. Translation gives CASSENGRLRMGVAETQYF.

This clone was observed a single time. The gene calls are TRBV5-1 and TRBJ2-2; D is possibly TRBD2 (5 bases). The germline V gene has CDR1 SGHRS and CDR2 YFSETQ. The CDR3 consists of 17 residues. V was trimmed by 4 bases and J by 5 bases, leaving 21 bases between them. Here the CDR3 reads CASSISEVGEQTGELFF. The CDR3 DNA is TGCGCCAGCAGCATCTCAGAGGTGGGAGAGCAAACCGGGGAGCTGTTTTTT.

The CDR3 DNA follows: TGCGCCAGCAGCCCGGAGGGGCAGACGAACACCGGGGAGCTGTTTTTT. Translated, it gives CASSPEGQTNTGELFF. This sequence joins TRBV4-1 and TRBJ2-2; the D gene is possibly TRBD2 (6 bases). The V gene's germline CDR1 is MGHRA and CDR2 YSYEKL. The V and J ends lost 4 bases and 0 bases respectively, with 12 bases between them. The length of the CDR3 is 16 residues.

The CDR3 spells CSVAAGHDRAAFF. CDR3 nucleotide sequence: TGCAGCGTGGCCGCGGGGCACGACAGGGCAGCTTTCTTT. The rearrangement uses TRBV29-1 and TRBJ1-1; TRBD1 matches 7 bases. Trimming removed 6 bases from V and 10 bases from J; junction bases left unmatched: 14. The CDR3 loop spans 13 amino acids. Germline lookup yields CDR1 SQVTM and CDR2 ANQGSEA. Drawing the rest from reference TRBV29-1 and TRBJ1-1, the complete variable domain is SAVISQKPSRDICQRGTSLTIQCQVDSQVTMMFWYRQQPGQSLTLIATANQGSEATYESGFVIDKFPISRPNLTFSTLTVSNMSPEDSSIYLCSVAAGHDRAAFFGQGTRLTVV.

The CDR3 loop is CAWSPRDTPRSSYNSPLHF. The CDR3 DNA follows: TGTGCCTGGAGCCCCAGGGACACGCCGCGGAGCTCCTATAATTCACCCCTCCACTTT. This sequence joins TRBV30 and TRBJ1-6; the D gene is possibly TRBD1 (6 bases). V was cut by 3 bases and J by 0 bases, with 21 bases left in between. CDR1 is GTSNPN, CDR2 SVGIG, per germline (reference sequence). This CDR3 contains 19 residues.

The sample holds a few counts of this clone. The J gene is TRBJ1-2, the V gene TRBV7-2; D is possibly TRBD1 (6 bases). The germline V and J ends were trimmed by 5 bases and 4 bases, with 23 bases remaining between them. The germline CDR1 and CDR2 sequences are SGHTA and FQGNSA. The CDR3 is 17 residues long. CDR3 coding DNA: TGTGCCAGCAGCCCACAGGGCGGCAGCCATATGGGCTATGGCTACACCTTC. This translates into CASSPQGGSHMGYGYTF.

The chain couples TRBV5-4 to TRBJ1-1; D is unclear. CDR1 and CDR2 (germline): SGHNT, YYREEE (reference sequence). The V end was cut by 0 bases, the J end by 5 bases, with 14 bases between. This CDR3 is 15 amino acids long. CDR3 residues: CASSLVGSPGTEAFF. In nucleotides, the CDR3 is TGTGCCAGCAGCTTGGTTGGCTCCCCGGGAACTGAAGCTTTCTTT.

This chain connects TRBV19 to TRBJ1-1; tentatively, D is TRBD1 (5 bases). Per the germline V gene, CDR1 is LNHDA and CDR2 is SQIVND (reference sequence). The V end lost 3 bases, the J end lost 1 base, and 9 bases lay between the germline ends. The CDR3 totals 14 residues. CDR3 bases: TGTGCCAGTAGTATGCCAACAGGGAACACTGAAGCTTTCTTT. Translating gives CASSMPTGNTEAFF. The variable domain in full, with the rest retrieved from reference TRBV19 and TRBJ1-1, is DGGITQSPKYLFRKEGQNVTLSCEQNLNHDAMYWYRQDPGQGLRLIYYSQIVNDFQKGDIAEGYSVSREKKESFPLTVTSAQKNPTAFYLCASSMPTGNTEAFFGQGTRLTVV.

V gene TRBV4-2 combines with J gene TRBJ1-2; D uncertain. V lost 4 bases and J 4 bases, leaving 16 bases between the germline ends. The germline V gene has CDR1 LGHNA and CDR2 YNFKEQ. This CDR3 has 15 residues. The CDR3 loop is CASSPTQTTFYGYTF. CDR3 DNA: TGTGCCAGCAGCCCCACCCAGACTACATTCTATGGCTACACCTTC.

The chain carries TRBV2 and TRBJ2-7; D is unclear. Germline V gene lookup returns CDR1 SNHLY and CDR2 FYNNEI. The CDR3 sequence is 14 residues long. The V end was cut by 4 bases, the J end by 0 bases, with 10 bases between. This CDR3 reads CASSVGPRSYEQYF. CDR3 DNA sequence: TGTGCCAGCAGTGTTGGCCCTCGCTCCTACGAGCAGTACTTC.

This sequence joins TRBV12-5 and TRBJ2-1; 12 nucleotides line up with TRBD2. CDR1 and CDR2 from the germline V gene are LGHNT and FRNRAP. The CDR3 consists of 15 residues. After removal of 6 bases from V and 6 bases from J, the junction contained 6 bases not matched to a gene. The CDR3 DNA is TGTGCTAGTGGCCCTAGCGGGAGGGCCAGCAATGAGCAGTTCTTC. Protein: CASGPSGRASNEQFF.

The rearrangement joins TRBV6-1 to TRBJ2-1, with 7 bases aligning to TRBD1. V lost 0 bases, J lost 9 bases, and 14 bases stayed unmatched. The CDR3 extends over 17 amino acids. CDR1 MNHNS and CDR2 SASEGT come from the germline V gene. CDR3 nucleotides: TGTGCCAGCAGTGAAGCGCTTCGACTAACAGGGGCGGTTGAGCAGTTCTTC. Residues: CASSEALRLTGAVEQFF.

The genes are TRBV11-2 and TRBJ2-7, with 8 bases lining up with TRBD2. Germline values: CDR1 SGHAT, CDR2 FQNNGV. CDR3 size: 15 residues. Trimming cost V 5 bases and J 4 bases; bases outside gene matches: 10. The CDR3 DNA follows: TGTGCCAGCAGCACCCTTCGGGCGGGGGGTTACGAGCAGTACTTC. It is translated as CASSTLRAGGYEQYF.

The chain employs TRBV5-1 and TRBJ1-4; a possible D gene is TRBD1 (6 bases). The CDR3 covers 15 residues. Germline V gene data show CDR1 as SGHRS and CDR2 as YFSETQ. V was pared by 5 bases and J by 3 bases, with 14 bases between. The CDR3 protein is CASSSQGNANEKLFF. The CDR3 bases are TGCGCCAGCAGTAGTCAGGGGAACGCTAATGAAAAACTGTTTTTT.

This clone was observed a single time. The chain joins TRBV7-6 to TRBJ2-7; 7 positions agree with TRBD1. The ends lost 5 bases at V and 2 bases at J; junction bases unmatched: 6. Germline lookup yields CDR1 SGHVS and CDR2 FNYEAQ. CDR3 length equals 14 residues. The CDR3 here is CASSPRGPPYEQYF. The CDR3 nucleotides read TGTGCCAGCAGCCCTAGGGGGCCCCCCTACGAGCAGTACTTC.

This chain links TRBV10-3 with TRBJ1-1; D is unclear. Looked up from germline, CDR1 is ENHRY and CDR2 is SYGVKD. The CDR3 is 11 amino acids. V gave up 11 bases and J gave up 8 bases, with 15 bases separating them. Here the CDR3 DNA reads TGTGCCTCTTCGGCTGGGCGAGAAGCTTTCTTT. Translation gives CASSAGREAFF.

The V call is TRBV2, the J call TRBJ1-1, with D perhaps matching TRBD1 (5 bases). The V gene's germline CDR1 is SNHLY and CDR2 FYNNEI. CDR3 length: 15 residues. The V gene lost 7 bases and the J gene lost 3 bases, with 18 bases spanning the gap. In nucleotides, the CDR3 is TGTGCCAGCACCTCGGAAACAGGCCAGTACACTGAAGCTTTCTTT. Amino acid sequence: CASTSETGQYTEAFF.

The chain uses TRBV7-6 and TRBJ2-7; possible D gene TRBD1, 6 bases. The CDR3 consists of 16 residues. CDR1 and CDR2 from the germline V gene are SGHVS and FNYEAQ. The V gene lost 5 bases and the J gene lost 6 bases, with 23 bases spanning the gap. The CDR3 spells CASSRDDPGHVSEQYF. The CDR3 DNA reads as TGTGCCAGCAGCAGGGATGATCCGGGACATGTATCCGAGCAGTACTTC.

The CDR3 loop is CASSLSAADGLHEQFF. The CDR3 DNA follows: TGTGCCAGCTCCCTTAGCGCAGCCGACGGTCTCCATGAGCAGTTCTTC. The chain uses TRBV18 and TRBJ2-1; the D gene is possibly TRBD2 (5 bases). The CDR3 has 16 residues. V lost 6 bases and J 8 bases, leaving 23 bases between the germline ends. Germline V gives CDR1 KGHSH, CDR2 LQKENI. The variable domain in full, completed from reference TRBV18 and TRBJ2-1, reads NAGVMQNPRHLVRRRGQEARLRCSPMKGHSHVYWYRQLPEEGLKFMVYLQKENIIDESGMPKERFSAEFPKEGPSILRIQQVVRGDSAAYFCASSLSAADGLHEQFFGPGTRLTVL.

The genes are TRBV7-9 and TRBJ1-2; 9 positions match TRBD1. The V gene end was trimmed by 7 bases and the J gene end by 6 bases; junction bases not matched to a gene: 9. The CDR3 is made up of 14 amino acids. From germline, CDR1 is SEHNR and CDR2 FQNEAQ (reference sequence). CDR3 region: CASTVTGGRHGYTF. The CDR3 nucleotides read TGTGCCAGCACCGTGACAGGGGGAAGGCATGGCTACACCTTC.

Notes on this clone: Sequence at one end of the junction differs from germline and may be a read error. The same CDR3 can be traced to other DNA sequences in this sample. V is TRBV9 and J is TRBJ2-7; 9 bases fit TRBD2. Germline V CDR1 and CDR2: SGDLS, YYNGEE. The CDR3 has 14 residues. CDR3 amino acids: CASSPGVAGVEQYF. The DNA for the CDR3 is TGTGCCAGCAGCCCCGGGGTAGCGGGAGTCGAGCAATACTTC.

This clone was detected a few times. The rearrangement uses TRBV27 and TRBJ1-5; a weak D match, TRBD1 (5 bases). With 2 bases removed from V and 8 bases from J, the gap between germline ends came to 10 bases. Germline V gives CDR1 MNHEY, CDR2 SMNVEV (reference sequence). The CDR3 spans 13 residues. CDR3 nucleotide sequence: TGTGCCAGCAGTTTACGCAGGGAGGAGCCCCAGCATTTT. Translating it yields CASSLRREEPQHF.

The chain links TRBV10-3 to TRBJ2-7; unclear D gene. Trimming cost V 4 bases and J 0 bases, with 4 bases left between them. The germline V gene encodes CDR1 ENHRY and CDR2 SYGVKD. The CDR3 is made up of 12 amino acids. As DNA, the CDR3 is TGTGCCATCAGTGTTAGCTCCTACGAGCAGTACTTC. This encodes CAISVSSYEQYF.

In DNA, the CDR3 is TGTGCCACCAGCAGAGATCTGCGGAACACTGAAGCTTTCTTT. It is translated as CATSRDLRNTEAFF. The chain combines TRBV15 with TRBJ1-1; D not certain. Germline V gene sequence: CDR1 LNHNV, CDR2 YYDKDF (reference sequence). The V gene lost 0 bases and the J gene lost 1 base, with 6 bases spanning the gap. The CDR3 is 14 amino acids. The full variable domain, in which reference TRBV15 and TRBJ1-1 provide the parts outside the CDR3, is DAMVIQNPRYQVTQFGKPVTLSCSQTLNHNVMYWYQQKSSQAPKLLFHYYDKDFNNEADTPDNFQSRRPNTSFCFLDIRSPGLGDTAMYLCATSRDLRNTEAFFGQGTRLTVV.

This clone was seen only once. The CDR3 reads CASSLAAAGDTEAFF. The CDR3 bases are TGCGCCAGCAGCTTGGCAGCAGCCGGGGACACTGAAGCTTTCTTT. The chain joins TRBV5-1 to TRBJ1-1, with D unclear. CDR1 is SGHRS and CDR2 is YFSETQ in the germline V gene. Trimming removed 0 bases from V and 3 bases from J, with 12 bases in between. The CDR3 spans 15 residues. Complete variable domain (other parts from reference TRBV5-1 and TRBJ1-1): KAGVTQTPRYLIKTRGQQVTLSCSPISGHRSVSWYQQTPGQGLQFLFEYFSETQRNKGNFPGRFSGRQFSNSRSEMNVSTLELGDSALYLCASSLAAAGDTEAFFGQGTRLTVV.

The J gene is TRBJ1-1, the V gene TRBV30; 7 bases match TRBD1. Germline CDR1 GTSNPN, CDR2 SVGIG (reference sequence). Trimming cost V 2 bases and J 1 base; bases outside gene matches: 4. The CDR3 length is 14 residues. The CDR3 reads CAWSRTGSNTEAFF. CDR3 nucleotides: TGTGCCTGGAGTAGGACAGGCTCGAACACTGAAGCTTTCTTT.

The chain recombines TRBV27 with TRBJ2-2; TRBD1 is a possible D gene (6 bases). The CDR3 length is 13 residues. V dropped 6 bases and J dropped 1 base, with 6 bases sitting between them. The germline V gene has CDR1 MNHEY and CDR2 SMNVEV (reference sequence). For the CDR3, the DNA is TGTGCCAGCAGGACAGGGAACACCGGGGAGCTGTTTTTT. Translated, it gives CASRTGNTGELFF.

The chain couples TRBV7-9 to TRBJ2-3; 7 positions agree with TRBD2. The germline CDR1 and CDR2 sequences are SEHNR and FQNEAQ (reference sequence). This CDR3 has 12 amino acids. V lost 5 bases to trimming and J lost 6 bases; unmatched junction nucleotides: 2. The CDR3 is CASSQLADTQYF. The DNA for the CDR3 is TGTGCCAGCAGCCAACTAGCGGATACGCAGTATTTT.